The 24 T cell receptor beta chains listed next were all sequenced from one sample in a study of T cell repertoires in cytomegalovirus infection. TCRdb fed the reads into MiXCR, producing one record per CDR3 protein. Of about a million distinct CDR3 sequences listed, around a third are singletons. The antigens of these receptors remain unknown. The sample consisted of cultured CD8+ T cells from PBMCs, taken from culture after CMV antigen stimulation. The source is a human donor in good health (CMV status not recorded). Some clones in this sample may be carry-over from other donors' samples.

V is TRBV4-3 and J is TRBJ1-5; D gene unclear. The germline gives CDR1 LGHNA, CDR2 YSLEER. The CDR3 totals 15 residues. The V and J ends lost 1 base and 1 base respectively, with 8 bases between them. CDR3 region: CASSQARASNQPQHF. Here the CDR3 DNA reads TGCGCCAGCAGCCAAGCTAGGGCGAGCAATCAGCCCCAGCATTTT.

The chain recombines TRBV6-2 or TRBV6-3 with TRBJ2-5; no reliable D call. Germline values: CDR1 MNHEY, CDR2 SVGEGT. Trimming stripped 8 bases from V and 3 bases from J, with 4 bases between. The CDR3 is made up of 10 amino acids. The DNA for the CDR3 is TGTGCCAGCCGCGAAGAGACCCAGTACTTC. Translation gives CASREETQYF.

This chain uses TRBV7-6 with TRBJ2-1; D possibly corresponds to TRBD2 (6 bases). This CDR3 is 14 amino acids long. Germline CDR1 reads SGHVS; CDR2 reads FNYEAQ. V lost 5 bases to trimming and J lost 6 bases, with 14 bases between them. Here the CDR3 reads CASSPRGGLNEQFF. The DNA of the CDR3 is TGTGCCAGCAGCCCACGGGGAGGACTCAATGAGCAGTTCTTC. The full variable domain, in which reference TRBV7-6 and TRBJ2-1 provide the parts outside the CDR3, is GAGVSQSPRYKVTKRGQDVALRCDPISGHVSLYWYRQALGQGPEFLTYFNYEAQQDKSGLPNDRFSAERPEGSISTLTIQRTEQRDSAMYRCASSPRGGLNEQFFGPGTRLTVL.

This clonotype was detected a few times. The chain has TRBV7-9 and TRBJ2-1; the match to TRBD2 covers 11 bases. This CDR3 spans 17 amino acids. Unmatched junction bases numbered 10, after V lost 5 bases and J lost 4 bases. Looked up from germline, CDR1 is SEHNR and CDR2 is FQNEAQ (reference sequence). This CDR3 is CASSPGPLAGGYNEQFF. CDR3 coding DNA: TGTGCCAGCAGCCCTGGCCCGCTAGCGGGGGGATACAATGAGCAGTTCTTC.

This clonotype was seen a handful of times. The rearrangement joins TRBV7-6 to TRBJ2-2; 8 positions agree with TRBD1. V lost 8 bases, J lost 5 bases, and 7 bases stayed unmatched. The germline V gene encodes CDR1 SGHVS and CDR2 FNYEAQ. The CDR3 is made up of 14 amino acids. The CDR3 DNA reads TGTGCCAGCGCGGGCAGGGGGCGGACCGGGGAGCTGTTTTTT. This gives the protein CASAGRGRTGELFF. The whole variable domain, filled in from reference TRBV7-6 and TRBJ2-2, reads GAGVSQSPRYKVTKRGQDVALRCDPISGHVSLYWYRQALGQGPEFLTYFNYEAQQDKSGLPNDRFSAERPEGSISTLTIQRTEQRDSAMYRCASAGRGRTGELFFGEGSRLTVL.

This clonotype was seen a handful of times. The V gene is TRBV27, the J gene TRBJ1-6; D remains unclear. The CDR3 runs to 15 residues. The germline V and J ends were trimmed by 3 bases and 6 bases, with 12 bases remaining between them. Germline V gene sequence: CDR1 MNHEY, CDR2 SMNVEV (reference sequence). The CDR3 DNA is TGTGCCAGCAGTTTCCCGGGATCCGGTAATTCACCCCTCCACTTT. It is translated as CASSFPGSGNSPLHF.

V is TRBV10-3 and J is TRBJ2-3; possible D gene TRBD1, 5 bases. The CDR3 is made up of 13 amino acids. Germline lookup yields CDR1 ENHRY and CDR2 SYGVKD. V gave up 0 bases and J gave up 6 bases, with 7 bases separating them. Here the CDR3 reads CAISESPGDTQYF. The CDR3 DNA follows: TGTGCCATCAGTGAGTCTCCAGGGGATACGCAGTATTTT.

The chain couples TRBV10-3 to TRBJ2-7; 10 bases match TRBD2. Germline V gene lookup returns CDR1 ENHRY and CDR2 SYGVKD. The CDR3 runs 17 residues. The ends lost 3 bases at V and 3 bases at J; junction bases unmatched: 11. The CDR3: CAISDLSSGGALYEQYF. In DNA, the CDR3 is TGTGCCATCAGTGACCTTTCCAGCGGGGGGGCCCTCTACGAGCAGTACTTC.

The chain uses TRBV5-4 and TRBJ1-3; the D is unclear. The CDR3 has 13 amino acids. V lost 3 bases, J lost 5 bases, and 9 bases lay in between. Germline V gives CDR1 SGHNT, CDR2 YYREEE (reference sequence). The CDR3 protein is CASSSAGRNTIYF. The CDR3 nucleotides are TGTGCCAGCAGCTCCGCCGGGCGAAACACCATATATTTT. Together with reference TRBV5-4 and TRBJ1-3, the CDR3 gives the full variable domain: ETGVTQSPTHLIKTRGQQVTLRCSSQSGHNTVSWYQQALGQGPQFIFQYYREEENGRGNFPPRFSGLQFPNYSSELNVNALELDDSALYLCASSSAGRNTIYFGEGSWLTVV.

V and J are TRBV6-2 or TRBV6-3 and TRBJ2-3; TRBD2 is a possible D gene (5 bases). Trimming removed 5 bases from V and 10 bases from J, with 16 bases in between. There are 13 residues in the CDR3. Germline assignment: CDR1 MNHEY and CDR2 SVGEGT. Written as DNA, the CDR3 is TGTGCCAGCAGTGCGGGCCCGCATGACGCGCAGTATTTT. This gives the protein CASSAGPHDAQYF.

V and J are TRBV12-3 or TRBV12-4 and TRBJ2-2; D unresolved. V lost 7 bases and J lost 3, with 18 bases in between. The CDR3 runs 16 residues. The CDR3, as DNA: TGTGCCAGCACTTCGAAGGCGGTGGATGACACCGGGGAGCTGTTTTTT. It translates to CASTSKAVDDTGELFF.

The V and J genes are TRBV2 and TRBJ2-1, with TRBD1 identical over 9 bases. The V gene end was trimmed by 9 bases and the J gene end by 10 bases; junction bases not matched to a gene: 4. The CDR3 is 11 amino acids. Germline CDR1 and CDR2: SNHLY and FYNNEI. This CDR3 reads CASTGTGEQFF. The CDR3 region has the DNA TGTGCCAGTACCGGGACAGGGGAGCAGTTCTTC. Full variable domain (outside the CDR3, taken from reference TRBV2 and TRBJ2-1): EPEVTQTPSHQVTQMGQEVILRCVPISNHLYFYWYRQILGQKVEFLVSFYNNEISEKSEIFDDQFSVERPDGSNFTLKIRSTKLEDSAMYFCASTGTGEQFFGPGTRLTVL.

This rearrangement joins TRBV25-1 to TRBJ2-1; D is unresolved. Trimming took off 3 bases at V and 8 bases at J, with 11 bases between the two ends. The V gene's germline CDR1 is MGHDK and CDR2 SYGVNS. This CDR3 contains 13 residues. CDR3 nucleotides: TGTGCCAGCAGTGATTATGGAAGGGATGAGCAGTTCTTC. Its translation: CASSDYGRDEQFF.

As to this clonotype: At one end the junction does not follow the germline gene, possibly because of a read error. The J gene is TRBJ1-1, the V gene TRBV2, with 7 bases lining up with TRBD1. The germline V gene has CDR1 SNHLY and CDR2 FYNNEI. The CDR3 totals 15 residues. The CDR3 sequence: CVSSPTTGKNTEAFF. The DNA of the CDR3 is TGTGTCAGCAGTCCGACGACAGGGAAGAACACTGAAGCTTTCTTT.

Remarks on this clonotype: A clone one base away is much larger, so this may be a read error. The V gene is TRBV6-2 or TRBV6-3, the J gene TRBJ2-1; D gene ambiguous. The CDR3 contains 14 residues. Germline CDR1 reads MNHEY; CDR2 reads SVGEGT. CDR3 sequence reads: CASSYSNSYNVQFF. The DNA for the CDR3 is TGTGCCAGCAGTTACTCAAACTCCTACAATGTGCAGTTCTTC.

This clonotype has just a few counts. This chain connects TRBV7-2 to TRBJ2-5; D is ambiguous. Germline values: CDR1 SGHTA, CDR2 FQGNSA. The CDR3 totals 12 residues. V was pared by 2 bases and J by 5 bases, with 6 bases between. The CDR3 bases are TGTGCCAGCAGCTTATGGGGTGAGACCCAGTACTTC. Protein: CASSLWGETQYF. The full variable domain, its missing parts supplied by reference TRBV7-2 and TRBJ2-5, is GAGVSQSPSNKVTEKGKDVELRCDPISGHTALYWYRQSLGQGLEFLIYFQGNSAPDKSGLPSDRFSAERTGGSVSTLTIQRTQQEDSAVYLCASSLWGETQYFGPGTRLLVL.

Concerning this clonotype: One end of the junction is discordant with germline, which a read error may explain. This chain uses TRBV28 with TRBJ1-2; tentative D call: TRBD1 (5 bases). CDR1 is MDHEN, CDR2 SYDVKM, per germline. This CDR3 is built from 15 residues. The CDR3 here is CASGLSSRDDYGYTF. The CDR3 region has the DNA TGTGCCAGCGGTTTGAGCTCCAGGGATGACTATGGCTACACCTTC.

This clonotype was seen many times. CDR3 sequence reads: CASSPPGQGGQPQHF. The CDR3 DNA reads as TGTGCCAGCAGTCCTCCGGGACAGGGCGGCCAGCCCCAGCATTTT. V is TRBV7-8 and J is TRBJ1-5; 9 positions agree with TRBD1. Germline CDR1 is SGHVS and CDR2 is FQNEAQ. This CDR3 spans 15 amino acids. Trimming took 6 bases from V and 7 from J; bases not matched to a gene: 10.

This chain links TRBV29-1 with TRBJ2-5, with D perhaps TRBD1 (6 bases). The germline V gene has CDR1 SQVTM and CDR2 ANQGSEA. Trimming took 3 bases from V and 5 from J, leaving 10 bases between them. The CDR3 is 12 amino acids. The CDR3 DNA sequence: TGCAGCGTTGATTACAGGGAGGAGACCCAGTACTTC. Protein product: CSVDYREETQYF.

Details on this clonotype: Possible read error: a much larger clone is one base away. This chain uses TRBV7-6 with TRBJ1-1, with a tentative D call TRBD1 (6 bases). This CDR3 is built from 14 residues. V lost 1 base to trimming and J lost 8 bases, with 14 bases between them. CDR1 and CDR2 from the germline V gene are SGHVS and FNYEAQ. In DNA, the CDR3 is TGTGCCAGCAGCTTAGTGGAGACAAGGGGGGAAGCTTTCTTT. Amino acids: CASSLVETRGEAFF.

This clonotype turned up a few times. The chain has TRBV6-2 or TRBV6-3 and TRBJ2-7; the D gene is possibly TRBD1 (5 bases). The V gene lost 6 bases and the J gene lost 6 bases, with 12 bases spanning the gap. The CDR3 is 12 amino acids. Germline lookup yields CDR1 MNHEY and CDR2 SVGEGT. This chain's CDR3 is CASSFLGLEQYV. CDR3 nucleotides: TGTGCCAGCAGCTTCCTGGGGCTCGAGCAGTACGTC.

This clonotype came up a few times. V gene TRBV19 combines with J gene TRBJ1-5; no reliable D call. The CDR3 is 14 residues long. Deletions cut 1 base from V and 4 bases from J, with 8 bases between. Germline values: CDR1 LNHDA, CDR2 SQIVND (reference sequence). CDR3 sequence reads: CASSIGWSNQPQHF. The CDR3 DNA reads TGTGCCAGTAGTATAGGCTGGTCGAATCAGCCCCAGCATTTT.

The chain employs TRBV6-1 and TRBJ2-1; tentatively, D is TRBD1 (6 bases). The CDR3 runs 17 residues. Deletions cut 6 bases from V and 0 bases from J, with 18 bases between. From germline, CDR1 is MNHNS and CDR2 SASEGT. The CDR3 coding sequence is TGTGCCAGCAGGTTGGGACCTACAGGGAACTCCTACAATGAGCAGTTCTTC. This translates into CASRLGPTGNSYNEQFF.

This clonotype came up a few times. The J gene is TRBJ2-7, the V gene TRBV2; no clear D. CDR1 is SNHLY, CDR2 FYNNEI, per germline. The CDR3 spans 15 residues. V was clipped by 3 bases and J by 1 base, with 13 bases between them. The DNA of the CDR3 is TGTGCCAGCAGTGATGACGGCCAGCCATCCTACGAGCAGTACTTC. This sequence encodes CASSDDGQPSYEQYF.